The 11 T cell receptor beta chains in this list originate from one sample, sequenced in a study of cytomegalovirus exposure and HLA in healthy donors. Vbeta (60) and Jbeta (13) primers were used in the PCR. Profiling relied on immunoSEQ multiplex PCR, and the TCRdb table lists in-frame clones only, not all of them. The sample includes about 200,000 clones, over 75% of them seen just once. The sequencing input was PBMCs. These receptor sequences come from a woman aged 25 to 45 in good health and CMV-seronegative.

This clone was detected only a few times. The V call is TRBV10-3, the J call TRBJ1-6; 10 nucleotides agree with TRBD1. The CDR3 runs to 14 residues. Looked up from germline, CDR1 is ENHRY and CDR2 is SYGVKD. Germline trimming cut 6 bases from V and 7 bases from J; bases unmatched to any gene: 3. CDR3 residues: CAIRGTGANSPLHF. In DNA form, the CDR3 reads TGTGCCATCAGGGGGACAGGGGCAAATTCACCCCTCCACTTT.

V and J are TRBV7-2 and TRBJ2-3, with D tentatively TRBD1 (6 bases). V was cut by 5 bases and J by 6 bases, with 15 bases left in between. This CDR3 comprises 14 residues. Germline loops: CDR1 SGHTA, CDR2 FQGNSA. CDR3 DNA: TGTGCCAGCAGCCGGACAGAACTGGTCGATACGCAGTATTTT. Translation gives CASSRTELVDTQYF.

CDR3 nucleotide sequence: TGTGCCAGCAAGAGGGAGAGTCAGCCCCAGCATTTT. Translation gives CASKRESQPQHF. The chain is built from TRBV6-5 and TRBJ1-5; no firm D call. Trimming took 7 bases from V and 6 from J, leaving 10 bases between them. This CDR3 spans 12 amino acids. The germline gives CDR1 MNHEY, CDR2 SVGAGI.

This clone appeared a single time. The gene calls are TRBV28 and TRBJ1-1; TRBD1 matches 7 bases. The CDR3 length is 14 residues. The V gene end was trimmed by 4 bases and the J gene end by 4 bases; junction bases not matched to a gene: 6. Germline V gene sequence: CDR1 MDHEN, CDR2 SYDVKM. CDR3: CASSSYRDSTEAFF. CDR3 in DNA: TGTGCCAGCAGTTCATATAGGGACAGCACTGAAGCTTTCTTT.

The chain combines TRBV2 with TRBJ1-5; a possible D gene is TRBD1 (6 bases). The CDR3 is 14 residues long. Germline V CDR1 and CDR2: SNHLY, FYNNEI. V lost 6 bases and J lost 3, with 12 bases in between. CDR3 residues: CASSRDRNNQPQHF. Written as DNA, the CDR3 is TGTGCCAGCAGCCGCGACAGGAACAATCAGCCCCAGCATTTT.

The gene calls are TRBV4-1 and TRBJ2-4; D is uncertain. V lost 0 bases and J 0 bases, leaving 15 bases between the germline ends. The germline gives CDR1 MGHRA, CDR2 YSYEKL. This CDR3 contains 18 residues. CDR3 sequence reads: CASSQDSVPTKAKNIQYF. For the CDR3, the DNA is TGCGCCAGCAGCCAAGATTCCGTCCCTACCAAAGCCAAAAACATTCAGTACTTC.

As concerns this clone: Its ends do not fully match the called genes, so a read error is possible. The chain has TRBV7-2 and TRBJ2-7, with D maybe TRBD2 (5 bases). Germline V gene data show CDR1 as SGHTA and CDR2 as FQGNSA. The length of the CDR3 is 12 residues. In DNA, the CDR3 is TGTGCCAGCAGCCGGACCGCGTTCGTCCGGGATTTC. Encoded protein: CASSRTAFVRDF.

The chain has TRBV29-1 and TRBJ1-1; 8 nucleotides agree with TRBD1. CDR1 and CDR2 from the germline V gene are SQVTM and ANQGSEA. The J segment lost 1 base and the V segment lost 4 bases, leaving 8 bases of the junction unmatched. The CDR3 extends over 15 amino acids. CDR3 sequence (DNA): TGCAGCGTTGGACGGACAGGGTATACGAACACTGAAGCTTTCTTT. This gives the protein CSVGRTGYTNTEAFF.

V and J are TRBV19 and TRBJ2-6; the D is unclear. V dropped 4 bases and J dropped 0 bases, with 22 bases sitting between them. The CDR3 is 20 amino acids. Per germline, CDR1 LNHDA and CDR2 SQIVND (reference sequence). CDR3 coding DNA: TGTGCCAGTAGTACCCCCAATATAGGCAGGATCTCCTCTGGGGCCAACGTCCTGACTTTC. Its protein is CASSTPNIGRISSGANVLTF.

The chain is built from TRBV10-1 and TRBJ1-2; TRBD1 might be the D (6 bases). Germline V CDR1 and CDR2: WNHNN, SYGVQD (reference sequence). V gave up 7 bases and J gave up 0 bases, with 12 bases separating them. The CDR3 extends over 14 amino acids. In nucleotides, the CDR3 is TGCGCCAGCACCACAGGGACCCCTAACTATGGCTACACCTTC. The encoded protein is CASTTGTPNYGYTF.

V and J are TRBV7-9 and TRBJ2-3; TRBD1 matches at 7 bases. CDR3 length: 13 amino acids. CDR1 SEHNR and CDR2 FQNEAQ come from the germline V gene (reference sequence). CDR3 in amino acids: CATGQASTDTQYF. The DNA of the CDR3 is TGTGCTACCGGACAGGCCTCCACAGATACGCAGTATTTT.